The next 21 T cell receptor beta chains were all read from a single sample in a study of blood T cell repertoires in COVID-19. Generated by immunoSEQ multiplex PCR, the TCRdb table keeps only in-frame clones and is missing some. The sample carries roughly 330,000 clones, 88% recorded once. Sequencing input: peripheral blood. The origin of the receptors is a woman aged 45-60 years with active or convalescent COVID-19.

This clone was found once. This chain joins TRBV2 and TRBJ2-7; D may be TRBD1 (5 bases). This CDR3 contains 14 residues. Germline lookup yields CDR1 SNHLY and CDR2 FYNNEI. V lost 2 bases, J lost 1 base, and 9 bases lay in between. In DNA, the CDR3 is TGTGCCAGCAGTGAACTCCCAGGGTCCTACGAGCAGTACTTC. Translated, it gives CASSELPGSYEQYF.

This clone occurred once. The chain uses TRBV18 and TRBJ2-3; 8 bases match TRBD2. V lost 5 bases to trimming and J lost 3 bases; unmatched junction nucleotides: 7. The CDR3 has 15 amino acids. From germline, CDR1 is KGHSH and CDR2 LQKENI. The CDR3 is CASSFPGLDTDTQYF. The CDR3 DNA reads TGTGCCAGCTCATTCCCGGGACTAGATACAGATACGCAGTATTTT.

The chain combines TRBV5-6 with TRBJ1-3, with 7 bases identical to TRBD1. The CDR3 loop spans 17 amino acids. Trimming removed 4 bases from V and 2 bases from J; junction bases left unmatched: 12. Germline V gene lookup returns CDR1 SGHDT and CDR2 YYEEEE. For the CDR3, the DNA is TGTGCCAGCAGCGACAGACAGGGTAGAGCGGCTGGAAACACCATATATTTT. As protein: CASSDRQGRAAGNTIYF.

V is TRBV4-2 and J is TRBJ2-1; tentatively, D is TRBD2 (7 bases). V lost 0 bases to trimming and J lost 6 bases, with 18 bases between them. Germline V lookup: CDR1 LGHNA, CDR2 YNFKEQ. The CDR3 runs to 17 residues. Here the CDR3 reads CASSQDNRGGLSNEQFF. CDR3 coding DNA: TGTGCCAGCAGCCAAGATAATAGGGGGGGTCTATCCAATGAGCAGTTCTTC.

The sample holds a few counts of this clone. This chain joins TRBV29-1 and TRBJ2-7; 8 bases fit TRBD1. The CDR3 runs to 11 residues. Per the germline V gene, CDR1 is SQVTM and CDR2 is ANQGSEA. V lost 6 bases, J lost 6 bases, and 4 bases stayed unmatched. The CDR3 loop is CSVVDRGEQYF. CDR3 nucleotide sequence: TGCAGCGTCGTTGACAGGGGCGAGCAGTACTTC.

CDR3: CAWSSRTGGSNEKLFF. CDR3 in DNA: TGTGCCTGGAGTTCTAGGACAGGGGGCTCTAATGAAAAACTGTTTTTT. J is TRBJ1-4 and V is TRBV30; 11 nucleotides line up with TRBD1. This CDR3 contains 16 residues. V dropped 2 bases and J dropped 3; count of bases not matched to a gene: 5. Germline V gene data show CDR1 as GTSNPN and CDR2 as SVGIG (reference sequence).

V gene TRBV6-5 combines with J gene TRBJ2-7, with 11 positions matching TRBD2. The CDR3 sequence is 15 residues long. The germline V gene encodes CDR1 MNHEY and CDR2 SVGAGI. The V segment lost 1 base and the J segment 6 bases; nucleotides outside the gene matches: 5. This CDR3 reads CASSYYSGGASEQYF. The CDR3 DNA sequence: TGTGCCAGCAGTTACTATAGCGGGGGGGCCTCCGAGCAGTACTTC.

This clone appeared a single time. V and J are TRBV7-3 and TRBJ1-1, with 7 bases matching TRBD1. CDR1 is SGHTA and CDR2 is FQGTGA in the germline V gene. CDR3 size: 17 residues. Unmatched junction bases numbered 13, after V lost 2 bases and J lost 4 bases. The chain's CDR3 is CASSLYAPAQGPTEAFF. CDR3 in DNA: TGTGCCAGCAGCTTATATGCCCCGGCACAGGGGCCCACTGAAGCTTTCTTT.

This clone appeared a single time. The chain carries TRBV29-1 and TRBJ1-2; the D is unclear. The germline CDR1 and CDR2 sequences are SQVTM and ANQGSEA. V shed 7 bases and J shed 1 base, with 7 bases lying between them. This CDR3 region has 11 residues. The CDR3 here is CSGEGNYGYTF. The CDR3 DNA reads as TGCAGCGGGGAGGGTAACTATGGCTACACCTTC. Filled out from reference TRBV29-1 and TRBJ1-2, the complete variable domain reads SAVISQKPSRDICQRGTSLTIQCQVDSQVTMMFWYRQQPGQSLTLIATANQGSEATYESGFVIDKFPISRPNLTFSTLTVSNMSPEDSSIYLCSGEGNYGYTFGSGTRLTVV.

This clone has a single count. The V gene is TRBV12-3 or TRBV12-4, the J gene TRBJ1-2; possibly TRBD1 for D (6 bases). V lost 4 bases to trimming and J lost 4 bases, with 7 bases between them. There are 12 residues in the CDR3. CDR3 in DNA: TGTGCCAGCAGTTCGGACAGCTATGGCTACACCTTC. Amino acid sequence: CASSSDSYGYTF.

This clone was found a few times. CDR3 sequence: CASSFTGRLFF. CDR3 coding DNA: TGTGCCAGCAGTTTTACAGGTCGGCTGTTTTTT. The chain uses TRBV12-3 or TRBV12-4 and TRBJ2-2; D perhaps matches TRBD1 (5 bases). V was shortened by 3 bases and J by 13 bases, with 9 bases between the two germline ends. CDR3 size: 11 residues.

This chain connects TRBV19 to TRBJ1-5, with TRBD1 as a possible D gene (5 bases). V lost 4 bases and J lost 4, with 17 bases in between. In germline, CDR1 is LNHDA, CDR2 SQIVND (reference sequence). The CDR3 runs 16 residues. CDR3 region: CASSSLVDIPNQPQHF. CDR3 sequence (DNA): TGTGCCAGTAGTAGCCTCGTGGACATACCTAATCAGCCCCAGCATTTT.

This clone was detected a few times. The V gene is TRBV4-1, the J gene TRBJ1-1; tentatively, D is TRBD1 (5 bases). The ends were cut back, 5 bases at V and 1 base at J, with 11 bases in the middle. The CDR3 length is 14 residues. CDR1 and CDR2 (germline): MGHRA, YSYEKL. In nucleotides, the CDR3 is TGCGCCAGCAGCTTTACGGGGGGGAACACTGAAGCTTTCTTT. Its translation is CASSFTGGNTEAFF.

The chain links TRBV2 to TRBJ1-5, with a tentative D call TRBD1 (6 bases). Germline values: CDR1 SNHLY, CDR2 FYNNEI. The CDR3 length is 15 residues. V dropped 6 bases and J dropped 4 bases, with 16 bases sitting between them. CDR3 sequence (DNA): TGTGCCAGCAGCCCTGACAGGTGGACAAATCAGCCCCAGCATTTT. Translating gives CASSPDRWTNQPQHF.

This chain joins TRBV5-1 and TRBJ1-4, with D possibly TRBD1 on 5 matching bases. V lost 0 bases, J lost 0 bases, and 9 bases lay in between. The CDR3 is 16 amino acids. Per germline, CDR1 SGHRS and CDR2 YFSETQ. CDR3 in DNA: TGCGCCAGCAGCTTGGTTGGGGGGACAACTAATGAAAAACTGTTTTTT. Protein: CASSLVGGTTNEKLFF.

The V and J genes are TRBV18 and TRBJ2-3, with 14 bases that match TRBD2. J lost 5 bases, V lost 0 bases, and 10 bases had no gene match. Per germline, CDR1 KGHSH and CDR2 LQKENI. This CDR3 contains 19 residues. CDR3 sequence (DNA): TGTGCCAGCTCACCACCGGGACTAGCGGGAGCTGGGGCAAGAGATACGCAGTATTTT. It yields the protein CASSPPGLAGAGARDTQYF. Looking up the rest from reference TRBV18 and TRBJ2-3 gives the full variable domain: NAGVMQNPRHLVRRRGQEARLRCSPMKGHSHVYWYRQLPEEGLKFMVYLQKENIIDESGMPKERFSAEFPKEGPSILRIQQVVRGDSAAYFCASSPPGLAGAGARDTQYFGPGTRLTVL.

The chain couples TRBV7-6 to TRBJ1-5, with 9 positions matching TRBD1. The CDR3 consists of 16 residues. V was pared by 5 bases and J by 0 bases, with 5 bases of the junction left unmatched. CDR1 and CDR2 (germline): SGHVS, FNYEAQ. This chain's CDR3 is CASSLGQGNSNQPQHF. For the CDR3, the DNA is TGTGCCAGCAGCCTCGGACAGGGGAATAGCAATCAGCCCCAGCATTTT.

V and J are TRBV28 and TRBJ2-7; 7 bases agree with TRBD2. V lost 2 bases, J lost 3 bases, and 7 bases stayed unmatched. The germline gives CDR1 MDHEN, CDR2 SYDVKM. The CDR3 runs to 15 residues. The chain's CDR3 is CASSLTGGYIYEQYF. In DNA form, the CDR3 reads TGTGCCAGCAGTTTAACGGGAGGTTATATCTACGAGCAGTACTTC.

Worth noting for this clone: The same CDR3 can be traced to other DNA sequences in this sample. The chain carries TRBV7-9 and TRBJ2-7; a weak D match, TRBD2 (6 bases). V was cut by 5 bases and J by 3 bases, with 8 bases left in between. The germline CDR1 and CDR2 sequences are SEHNR and FQNEAQ (reference sequence). The CDR3 totals 12 residues. The CDR3 coding sequence is TGTGCCAGCAGCCCCGGGAGCTACGAGCAGTACTTC. It codes for CASSPGSYEQYF.

The chain couples TRBV20-1 to TRBJ2-3; 10 bases are shared with TRBD2. Per the germline V gene, CDR1 is DFQATT and CDR2 is SNEGSKA (reference sequence). V lost 3 bases and J lost 5; bases outside the gene matches: 8. The CDR3 covers 15 residues. The CDR3 sequence is CSASRAGGPEDTQYF. The CDR3, as DNA: TGCAGTGCTAGTAGAGCGGGAGGGCCCGAAGATACGCAGTATTTT.

This chain uses TRBV19 with TRBJ1-2; 7 bases map to TRBD1. V dropped 8 bases and J dropped 8; count of bases not matched to a gene: 8. Germline values: CDR1 LNHDA, CDR2 SQIVND (reference sequence). This CDR3 is built from 12 residues. CDR3 residues: CASQTGDEGYTF. The CDR3 DNA is TGTGCCAGTCAAACAGGGGATGAAGGCTACACCTTC. Looking up the rest from reference TRBV19 and TRBJ1-2 gives the full variable domain: DGGITQSPKYLFRKEGQNVTLSCEQNLNHDAMYWYRQDPGQGLRLIYYSQIVNDFQKGDIAEGYSVSREKKESFPLTVTSAQKNPTAFYLCASQTGDEGYTFGSGTRLTVV.